The next 7 T cell receptor beta chains were all read from a single sample in a study of human T cells and chemical hapten exposure. Time point here: patch test 2, 6 weeks after DPC sensitization. The treatment was: therapeutic diphenylcyclopropenone sensitization with weekly scalp DPC. TCRdb called the RACE reads again in MiXCR, with one record for every CDR3 protein. Of about 400,000 distinct CDR3 sequences listed, about 6% are singletons. The sequencing here drew on whole blood, taken in connection with sensitization to the hapten diphenylcyclopropenone (DPC). The receptors derive from a woman aged 18-29 years with alopecia areata. Some clones in this sample may be carry-over from other donors' samples.

There are many counts of this clonotype. This chain connects TRBV12-3 or TRBV12-4 to TRBJ1-4; D is unresolved. V was pared by 1 base and J by 5 bases, with 5 bases between. The CDR3 is 13 amino acids. In nucleotides, the CDR3 is TGTGCCAGCAGTTTAGTGGACAATGAAAAACTGTTTTTT. Amino acids: CASSLVDNEKLFF.

This clonotype was seen at least ten times. The chain uses TRBV5-1 and TRBJ1-2; D may be TRBD1 (6 bases). Germline V CDR1 and CDR2: SGHRS, YFSETQ. The CDR3 runs 12 residues. Trimming removed 7 bases at V and 1 base at J, with 8 bases between. CDR3 amino acids: CASPRGNYGYTF. The CDR3 bases are TGCGCCAGCCCCAGGGGTAACTATGGCTACACCTTC.

This clonotype was counted only a few times. The gene calls are TRBV20-1 and TRBJ1-5, with D maybe TRBD1 (5 bases). Trimming took 3 bases from V and 6 from J, leaving 9 bases between them. The CDR3 totals 12 residues. Looked up from germline, CDR1 is DFQATT and CDR2 is SNEGSKA (reference sequence). CDR3 coding DNA: TGCAGTGCTAGTTCAGGGAGTCAGCCCCAGCATTTT. Residues: CSASSGSQPQHF.

This rearrangement joins TRBV3-1 to TRBJ1-6; 7 bases line up with TRBD1. The CDR3 spans 15 residues. V shed 4 bases and J 9 bases; nucleotides not matched to a gene: 9. Germline V CDR1 and CDR2: LGHDT, YNNKEL (reference sequence). The DNA of the CDR3 is TGTGCCAGCAGCCCCGAGACAGGGAGTAGTTCACCCCTCCACTTT. It specifies CASSPETGSSSPLHF.

The chain joins TRBV6-6 to TRBJ1-5; the D gene is possibly TRBD1 (5 bases). The V end was cut by 2 bases, the J end by 4 bases, with 9 bases between. The CDR3 totals 14 residues. Germline assignment: CDR1 MNHNY and CDR2 SVGAGI (reference sequence). The CDR3 region has the DNA TGTGCCAGCAGTTACAATGGGGGGAATCAGCCCCAGCATTTT. Translation: CASSYNGGNQPQHF.

This clonotype was observed a few times. The chain combines TRBV7-2 with TRBJ1-1; maybe TRBD1 (5 bases). This CDR3 has 12 residues. V was cut by 4 bases and J by 10 bases, with 13 bases left in between. In germline, CDR1 is SGHTA, CDR2 FQGNSA. The CDR3 nucleotides are TGTGCCAGCAGCTACGGGGTGAGGGGAGCTTTCTTT. Its translation: CASSYGVRGAFF.

The table lists this clonotype with many counts. The chain carries TRBV28 and TRBJ1-1, with TRBD1 identical over 7 bases. The V gene's germline CDR1 is MDHEN and CDR2 SYDVKM. The CDR3 runs to 13 residues. J lost 7 bases, V lost 2 bases, and 4 bases had no gene match. In nucleotides, the CDR3 is TGTGCCAGCAGTTTAACGACAGGGTTTGAAGCTTTCTTT. Its translation is CASSLTTGFEAFF.